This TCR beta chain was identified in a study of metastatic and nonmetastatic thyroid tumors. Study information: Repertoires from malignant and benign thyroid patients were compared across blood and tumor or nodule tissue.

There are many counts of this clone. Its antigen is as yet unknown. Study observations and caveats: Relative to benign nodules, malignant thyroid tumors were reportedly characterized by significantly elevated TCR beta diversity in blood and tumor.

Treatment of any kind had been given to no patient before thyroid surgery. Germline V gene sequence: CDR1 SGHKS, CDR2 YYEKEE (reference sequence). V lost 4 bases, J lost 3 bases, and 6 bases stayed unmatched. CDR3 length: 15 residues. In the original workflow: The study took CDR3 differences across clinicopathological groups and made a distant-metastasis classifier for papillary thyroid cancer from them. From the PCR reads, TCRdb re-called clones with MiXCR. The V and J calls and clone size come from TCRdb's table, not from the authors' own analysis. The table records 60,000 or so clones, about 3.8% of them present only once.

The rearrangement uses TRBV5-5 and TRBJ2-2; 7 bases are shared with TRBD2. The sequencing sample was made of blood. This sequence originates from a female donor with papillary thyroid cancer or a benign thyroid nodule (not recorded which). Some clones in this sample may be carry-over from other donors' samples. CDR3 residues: CASSGRAGDTGELFF. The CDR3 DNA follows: TGTGCCAGCAGCGGGAGGGCCGGCGACACCGGGGAGCTGTTTTTT.